These 28 T cell receptor beta chains share one sample of origin, sequenced in a study of a mutant IDH1 vaccine in newly diagnosed glioma. The time point is: baseline, week 1 (first vaccination visit). Regarding treatment: pre-vaccination baseline after standard-of-care therapy. Repertoires were generated with immunoSEQ multiplex PCR, while TCRdb's copy carries only in-frame clones and drops some. The top ten hold around 4.5% of the sample, which has roughly 70,000 clones, 83% seen once. Source: peripheral blood mononuclear cells (PBMCs), taken from a glioma patient treated with radiotherapy, temozolomide or both. The origin of the receptors is a woman aged 18-30 years with glioma. Some clones in this sample may be carry-over from other donors' samples.

The chain couples TRBV5-4 to TRBJ1-1, with 9 nucleotides matching TRBD1. With 4 bases clipped from V and 5 bases from J, the junction kept 9 bases outside the gene matches. The CDR3 spans 15 residues. CDR1 is SGHNT, CDR2 YYREEE, per germline (reference sequence). CDR3 sequence: CASSPGQGPRTEAFF. The CDR3 DNA follows: TGTGCCAGCAGCCCCGGACAGGGGCCGAGGACTGAAGCTTTCTTT. Drawing the rest from reference TRBV5-4 and TRBJ1-1, the complete variable domain is ETGVTQSPTHLIKTRGQQVTLRCSSQSGHNTVSWYQQALGQGPQFIFQYYREEENGRGNFPPRFSGLQFPNYSSELNVNALELDDSALYLCASSPGQGPRTEAFFGQGTRLTVV.

The chain carries TRBV27 and TRBJ1-2; unclear D gene. This CDR3 has 14 amino acids. CDR1 MNHEY and CDR2 SMNVEV come from the germline V gene (reference sequence). Trimming took 3 bases from V and 8 from J, leaving 16 bases between them. The CDR3: CASSLLGSPVGYTF. The DNA for the CDR3 is TGTGCCAGCAGTTTGCTCGGTTCTCCAGTAGGCTACACCTTC.

The chain is built from TRBV5-1 and TRBJ2-5; maybe TRBD2 (6 bases). Germline V CDR1 and CDR2: SGHRS, YFSETQ. V shed 0 bases and J shed 5 bases, with 8 bases lying between them. This CDR3 is 13 amino acids long. CDR3 amino acids: CASSLAGSETQYF. In DNA, the CDR3 is TGCGCCAGCAGCTTGGCCGGGAGCGAGACCCAGTACTTC. Variable domain in full (rest from reference TRBV5-1 and TRBJ2-5): KAGVTQTPRYLIKTRGQQVTLSCSPISGHRSVSWYQQTPGQGLQFLFEYFSETQRNKGNFPGRFSGRQFSNSRSEMNVSTLELGDSALYLCASSLAGSETQYFGPGTRLLVL.

The rearrangement joins TRBV4-1 to TRBJ2-7; the match to TRBD1 covers 9 bases. Germline values: CDR1 MGHRA, CDR2 YSYEKL. V trimming: 3 bases; J trimming: 5 bases; junction bases outside the gene matches: 8. This CDR3 region has 15 residues. Written as DNA, the CDR3 is TGCGCCAGCAGCCACCTGGACAGGGGTTTCAACGAGCAGTACTTC. This translates into CASSHLDRGFNEQYF.

Of note for this clone: This CDR3 is also generated by other DNA sequences in the sample. The chain couples TRBV6-5 to TRBJ1-1, with a possible D match to TRBD1 (5 bases). CDR3 length: 12 amino acids. Germline-derived CDR1 and CDR2 are MNHEY and SVGAGI. Trimming left V 5 bases short and J 4 bases short, with 8 bases between. This CDR3 reads CASSAGGTEAFF. CDR3 DNA: TGTGCCAGCAGTGCGGGGGGCACTGAAGCTTTCTTT.

As concerns this clone: Compared with germline, one end of the junction differs, possibly owing to a read error. The genes are TRBV4-2 and TRBJ2-2, with TRBD2 matching 9 bases. Germline V CDR1 and CDR2: LGHNA, YNFKEQ. The CDR3 is 15 residues long. CDR3 loop: CASSQGGGETGELFF. CDR3 DNA: TGTGCCAGCAGCCAAGGCGGGGGGGAGACCGGGGAGTTGTTTTTT.

This chain connects TRBV11-2 to TRBJ2-3, with TRBD2 identical over 9 bases. Germline V lookup: CDR1 SGHAT, CDR2 FQNNGV. The CDR3 spans 17 residues. V shed 1 base, J shed 2 bases, and the junction held 7 bases outside the gene matches. The CDR3 region is CASSLVGRGGFTDTQYF. CDR3 sequence (DNA): TGTGCCAGCAGCTTAGTTGGGCGGGGGGGATTCACAGATACGCAGTATTTT.

This chain links TRBV5-6 with TRBJ1-1; the match to TRBD1 covers 9 bases. The CDR3 runs to 15 residues. The ends lost 4 bases at V and 3 bases at J; junction bases unmatched: 7. Germline values: CDR1 SGHDT, CDR2 YYEEEE. The CDR3 region is CASSPTGGRDTEAFF. The CDR3 DNA reads as TGTGCCAGCAGCCCGACAGGGGGACGGGACACTGAAGCTTTCTTT.

This chain links TRBV9 with TRBJ2-7; 9 nucleotides align to TRBD1. The CDR3 spans 16 residues. Germline V gene lookup returns CDR1 SGDLS and CDR2 YYNGEE. Unmatched junction bases numbered 8, after V lost 0 bases and J lost 4 bases. CDR3 sequence reads: CASSVEQGAYIYEQYF. The CDR3 DNA follows: TGTGCCAGCAGCGTAGAACAGGGGGCTTACATTTACGAGCAGTACTTC.

The V gene is TRBV2, the J gene TRBJ1-4; D may be TRBD1 (5 bases). Trimming removed 5 bases at V and 0 bases at J, with 13 bases between. The V gene's germline CDR1 is SNHLY and CDR2 FYNNEI. The CDR3 length is 16 residues. In nucleotides, the CDR3 is TGTGCCAGCAGTTCACAGGTCACCACAACTAATGAAAAACTGTTTTTT. Translation gives CASSSQVTTTNEKLFF.

The chain carries TRBV10-3 and TRBJ1-1; 9 positions match TRBD1. The CDR3 is 14 residues long. Germline V gives CDR1 ENHRY, CDR2 SYGVKD. The J segment lost 3 bases and the V segment lost 6 bases, leaving 5 bases of the junction unmatched. CDR3: CAISRRTGDTEAFF. The CDR3, as DNA: TGTGCCATCAGCCGAAGGACAGGGGACACTGAAGCTTTCTTT.

Here the CDR3 reads CASSTLDGVWTEAFF. The CDR3 DNA sequence: TGCGCCAGCAGCACCCTGGATGGGGTATGGACTGAAGCTTTCTTT. J is TRBJ1-1 and V is TRBV5-1; D not resolved. Looked up from germline, CDR1 is SGHRS and CDR2 is YFSETQ. The CDR3 is made up of 15 amino acids. Trimming took off 4 bases at V and 5 bases at J, with 18 bases between the two ends.

CDR3 loop: CASSGRGANSPLHF. The CDR3 DNA follows: TGTGCCAGCAGTGGTCGGGGGGCGAATTCACCCCTCCACTTT. The chain employs TRBV6-4 and TRBJ1-6; D is perhaps TRBD1 (6 bases). Germline V lookup: CDR1 MRHNA, CDR2 SNTAGT. CDR3 length: 14 amino acids. Trimming pared 4 bases from V and 7 bases from J, leaving 11 bases between.

The rearrangement links TRBV9 to TRBJ1-1; 7 bases align to TRBD1. Germline assignment: CDR1 SGDLS and CDR2 YYNGEE. The CDR3 runs 17 residues. V trimming: 0 bases; J trimming: 3 bases; junction bases outside the gene matches: 11. CDR3: CASSVDPPTGIDTEAFF. In DNA, the CDR3 is TGTGCCAGCAGCGTAGACCCGCCGACAGGGATCGACACTGAAGCTTTCTTT.

This clone was observed a few times. The V call is TRBV2, the J call TRBJ2-7; perhaps TRBD2 as D (5 bases). V lost 8 bases, J lost 6 bases, and 17 bases lay in between. The CDR3 has 13 amino acids. Per the germline V gene, CDR1 is SNHLY and CDR2 is FYNNEI. The CDR3 region is CASAAGGGTEQYF. In DNA, the CDR3 is TGTGCCAGCGCGGCGGGCGGAGGTACCGAGCAGTACTTC.

The chain uses TRBV6-5 and TRBJ2-3; 7 bases agree with TRBD2. The J segment lost 4 bases and the V segment lost 7 bases, leaving 8 bases of the junction unmatched. CDR3 length: 14 residues. The germline CDR1 and CDR2 sequences are MNHEY and SVGAGI. This CDR3 is CASTPLAGADTQYF. CDR3 nucleotide sequence: TGTGCCAGCACCCCTTTAGCGGGCGCAGATACGCAGTATTTT.

This chain joins TRBV5-1 and TRBJ2-5, with TRBD2 matching over 10 bases. Germline CDR1 is SGHRS and CDR2 is YFSETQ. J lost 2 bases, V lost 3 bases, and 7 bases had no gene match. There are 16 residues in the CDR3. CDR3 protein: CASSSSGLAKQETQYF. In DNA form, the CDR3 reads TGCGCCAGCAGCTCGTCGGGACTAGCGAAACAAGAGACCCAGTACTTC.

The chain employs TRBV27 and TRBJ2-7; D may be TRBD1 or TRBD2 (5 bases each). CDR1 is MNHEY and CDR2 is SMNVEV in the germline V gene (reference sequence). The CDR3 consists of 14 residues. V lost 1 base to trimming and J lost 2 bases, with 9 bases between them. The CDR3 coding sequence is TGTGCCAGCAGTTTATTCGGGGCCCCCTACGAGCAGTACTTC. Translating it yields CASSLFGAPYEQYF.

The V call is TRBV5-6, the J call TRBJ1-2; D remains ambiguous. The CDR3 spans 12 residues. Trimming removed 0 bases from V and 8 bases from J, with 8 bases in between. The germline CDR1 and CDR2 sequences are SGHDT and YYEEEE. The CDR3 here is CASSLVGSGYTF. In DNA, the CDR3 is TGTGCCAGCAGCTTGGTAGGGTCCGGCTACACCTTC.

Only a few counts were recorded for this clone. V is TRBV21-1 and J is TRBJ1-5. TRBV21-1 is given as a pseudogene. CDR3 length: 9 amino acids. The CDR3 region is CASWGSRHF. In DNA form, the CDR3 reads TGTGCCAGCTGGGGTTCCCGGCATTTT.

This clone is a singleton in its sample. J is TRBJ2-3 and V is TRBV5-1, with 8 nucleotides matching TRBD1. The CDR3 contains 16 residues. V was clipped by 4 bases and J by 5 bases; unmatched bases: 12. Germline CDR1 SGHRS, CDR2 YFSETQ. CDR3 sequence reads: CASSLVDRAFGDTQYF. Here the CDR3 DNA reads TGCGCCAGCAGCCTGGTGGACAGGGCTTTTGGAGATACGCAGTATTTT.

The genes are TRBV5-4 and TRBJ1-1, with 8 bases matching TRBD1. This CDR3 is built from 16 residues. The junction had 14 bases not matched to a gene; V was cut back by 7 bases and J by 3 bases. Germline CDR1 SGHNT, CDR2 YYREEE (reference sequence). The CDR3 DNA reads TGTGCCAGCTCTGGCGGGGGGCAGGGGGCGGACACTGAAGCTTTCTTT. It is translated as CASSGGGQGADTEAFF.

The chain couples TRBV11-2 to TRBJ1-1; D uncertain. Germline CDR1 is SGHAT and CDR2 is FQNNGV. This CDR3 spans 16 amino acids. The V end was cut by 4 bases, the J end by 0 bases, with 15 bases between. The CDR3, as DNA: TGTGCCAGCAGCTACCGACTAATATCAATGAACACTGAAGCTTTCTTT. The encoded protein is CASSYRLISMNTEAFF.

The rearrangement joins TRBV11-2 to TRBJ2-7; D possibly corresponds to TRBD1 (6 bases). V was pared by 9 bases and J by 6 bases, with 24 bases between. The CDR3 consists of 15 residues. CDR1 and CDR2 from the germline V gene are SGHAT and FQNNGV. The CDR3 is CASSLRTDFFGEQYF. CDR3 nucleotides: TGTGCCAGTAGTCTGAGGACAGACTTTTTCGGCGAGCAGTACTTC.

The chain couples TRBV6-6 to TRBJ1-2; D gene uncertain. The germline gives CDR1 MNHNY, CDR2 SVGAGI (reference sequence). The V gene lost 6 bases and the J gene lost 4 bases, with 9 bases spanning the gap. CDR3 length: 12 residues. CDR3 coding DNA: TGTGCCAGCAGCCCCCTCCCCTATGGCTACACCTTC. The encoded protein is CASSPLPYGYTF.

The V gene is TRBV5-6, the J gene TRBJ1-1; 10 nucleotides align to TRBD1. The CDR3 is made up of 16 amino acids. The ends lost 1 base at V and 4 bases at J; junction bases unmatched: 7. CDR1 and CDR2 from the germline V gene are SGHDT and YYEEEE. CDR3 protein: CASSLPSTGGSTEAFF. The DNA for the CDR3 is TGTGCCAGCAGCTTGCCCTCGACAGGGGGCTCCACTGAAGCTTTCTTT.

CDR3 residues: CASSRGQPREQYF. The CDR3 DNA sequence: TGCGCCAGCAGCAGGGGACAGCCCCGGGAGCAGTACTTC. J is TRBJ2-7 and V is TRBV5-1; 7 bases map to TRBD1. Trimming cost V 4 bases and J 7 bases; bases outside gene matches: 8. The CDR3 has 13 amino acids. Germline V gene sequence: CDR1 SGHRS, CDR2 YFSETQ.

V and J are TRBV9 and TRBJ2-2, with 11 bases aligning to TRBD1. V shed 4 bases, J shed 3 bases, and the junction held 11 bases outside the gene matches. This CDR3 spans 18 amino acids. CDR1 is SGDLS, CDR2 YYNGEE, per germline. CDR3 amino acids: CASSLRPGTGGHTGELFF. The CDR3 nucleotides read TGTGCCAGCAGCTTACGTCCCGGGACAGGGGGGCACACCGGGGAGCTGTTTTTT. The entire variable domain, with the rest obtained from reference TRBV9 and TRBJ2-2, is as follows: DSGVTQTPKHLITATGQRVTLRCSPRSGDLSVYWYQQSLDQGLQFLIQYYNGEERAKGNILERFSAQQFPDLHSELNLSSLELGDSALYFCASSLRPGTGGHTGELFFGEGSRLTVL.